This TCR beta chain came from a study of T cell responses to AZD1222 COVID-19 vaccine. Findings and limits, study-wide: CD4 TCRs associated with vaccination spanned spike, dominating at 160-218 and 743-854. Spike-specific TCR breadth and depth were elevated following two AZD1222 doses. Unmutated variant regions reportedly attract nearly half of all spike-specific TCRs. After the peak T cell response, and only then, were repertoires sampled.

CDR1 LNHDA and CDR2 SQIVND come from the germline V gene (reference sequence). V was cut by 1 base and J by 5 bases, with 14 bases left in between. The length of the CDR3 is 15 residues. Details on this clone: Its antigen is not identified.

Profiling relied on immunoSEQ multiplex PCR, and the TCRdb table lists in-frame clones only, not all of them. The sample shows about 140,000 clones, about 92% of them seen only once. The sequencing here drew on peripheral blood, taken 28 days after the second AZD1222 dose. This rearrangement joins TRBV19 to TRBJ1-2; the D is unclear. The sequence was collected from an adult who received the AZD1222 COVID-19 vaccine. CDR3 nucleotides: TGTGCCAGTAGTATAGGGTCTCGGGCAGCATATGGCTACACCTTC. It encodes CASSIGSRAAYGYTF.